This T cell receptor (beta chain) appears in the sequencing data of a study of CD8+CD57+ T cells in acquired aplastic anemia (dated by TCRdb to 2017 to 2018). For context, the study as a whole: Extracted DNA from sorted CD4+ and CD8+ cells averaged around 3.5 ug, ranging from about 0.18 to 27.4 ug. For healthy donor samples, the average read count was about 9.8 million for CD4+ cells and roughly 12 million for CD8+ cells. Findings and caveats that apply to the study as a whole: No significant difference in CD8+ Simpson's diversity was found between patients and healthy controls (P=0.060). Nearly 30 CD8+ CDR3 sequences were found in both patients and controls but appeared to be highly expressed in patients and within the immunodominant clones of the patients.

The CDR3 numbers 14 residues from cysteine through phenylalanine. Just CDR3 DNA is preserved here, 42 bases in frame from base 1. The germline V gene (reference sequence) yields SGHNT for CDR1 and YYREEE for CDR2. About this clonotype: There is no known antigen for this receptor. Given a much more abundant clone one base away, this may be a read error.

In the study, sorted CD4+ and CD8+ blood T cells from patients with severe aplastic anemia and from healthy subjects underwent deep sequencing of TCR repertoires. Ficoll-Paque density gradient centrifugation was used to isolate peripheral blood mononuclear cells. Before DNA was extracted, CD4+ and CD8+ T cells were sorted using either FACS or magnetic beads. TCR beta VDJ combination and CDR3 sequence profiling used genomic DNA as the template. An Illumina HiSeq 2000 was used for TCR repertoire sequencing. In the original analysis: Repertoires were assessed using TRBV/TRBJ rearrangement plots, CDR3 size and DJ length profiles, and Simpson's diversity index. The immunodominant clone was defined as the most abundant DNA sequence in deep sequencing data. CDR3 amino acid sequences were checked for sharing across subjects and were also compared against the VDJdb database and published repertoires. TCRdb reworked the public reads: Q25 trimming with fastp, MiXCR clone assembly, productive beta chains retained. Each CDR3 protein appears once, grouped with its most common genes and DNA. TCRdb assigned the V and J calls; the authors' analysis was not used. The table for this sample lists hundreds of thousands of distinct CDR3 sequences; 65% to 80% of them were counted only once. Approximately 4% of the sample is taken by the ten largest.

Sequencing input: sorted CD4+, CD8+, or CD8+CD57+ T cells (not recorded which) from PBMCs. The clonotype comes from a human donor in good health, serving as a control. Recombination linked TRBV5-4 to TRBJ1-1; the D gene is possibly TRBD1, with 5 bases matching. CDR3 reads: CASSKNAGNTGAFF. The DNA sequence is TGTGCCAGCAGCAAGAACGCAGGGAACACTGGAGCTTTCTTT.